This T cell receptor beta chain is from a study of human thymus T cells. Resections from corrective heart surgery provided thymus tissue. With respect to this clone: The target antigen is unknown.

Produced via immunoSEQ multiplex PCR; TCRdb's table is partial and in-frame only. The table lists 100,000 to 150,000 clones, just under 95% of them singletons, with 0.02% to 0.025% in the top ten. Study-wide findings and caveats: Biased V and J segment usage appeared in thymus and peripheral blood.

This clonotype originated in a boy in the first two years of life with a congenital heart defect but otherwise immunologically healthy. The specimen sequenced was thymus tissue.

CDR3 nucleotides: TGCGCCAGCAGCCAAGATTGGGCGGAGGACACCGGGGAGCTGTTTTTT. Translation gives CASSQDWAEDTGELFF. The J gene is TRBJ2-2, the V gene TRBV4-3; tentative D call: TRBD2 (5 bases). From germline, CDR1 is LGHNA and CDR2 YSLEER. V shed 0 bases and J shed 3 bases, with 11 bases lying between them. This CDR3 region has 16 residues.